The 4 T cell receptor beta chains in this list originate from one sample, sequenced in a study of CD8 T cells in Susac syndrome. With random hexamers, reverse transcription was performed on 0.5 to 1 ug of RNA. TCRdb re-called the immunoSEQ multiplex PCR reads with MiXCR, one entry per CDR3 protein. The sample carries about 110,000 distinct CDR3 sequences, roughly 97% recorded once. The sequencing sample was made of CD4+ T cells from PBMCs. Source of these receptors: a human donor in good health.

This chain's CDR3 is CSARRLAGGPHEQFF. The CDR3 DNA reads TGCAGTGCTCGCCGACTAGCGGGAGGGCCGCATGAGCAGTTCTTC. The V gene is TRBV20-1, the J gene TRBJ2-1; TRBD2 matches 14 bases. V trimming: 5 bases; J trimming: 8 bases; junction bases outside the gene matches: 8. This CDR3 contains 15 residues. Germline assignment: CDR1 DFQATT and CDR2 SNEGSKA (reference sequence).

V gene TRBV3-1 combines with J gene TRBJ2-5, with TRBD2 matching over 9 bases. Germline CDR1 is LGHDT and CDR2 is YNNKEL (reference sequence). There are 18 residues in the CDR3. V shed 0 bases and J 4 bases; nucleotides not matched to a gene: 12. CDR3: CASSQDRGSGRERETQYF. CDR3 DNA sequence: TGTGCCAGCAGCCAAGATCGGGGTAGCGGGAGAGAAAGAGAGACCCAGTACTTC.

This clonotype was seen a single time. A read error may produce the germline difference seen at one junction end. The chain is built from TRBV19 and TRBJ2-7; D is ambiguous. CDR1 is LNHDA, CDR2 SQIVND, per germline (reference sequence). There are 12 residues in the CDR3. The CDR3 bases are TGTGCCAGTAGTATCTTGCCGTCCACCACACACTTC. It yields the protein CASSILPSTTHF.

This clonotype was observed a few times. The rearrangement uses TRBV4-2 and TRBJ2-7, with D perhaps matching TRBD1 (5 bases). The CDR3 is made up of 14 amino acids. V was cut by 1 base and J by 2 bases, with 9 bases left in between. Germline assignment: CDR1 LGHNA and CDR2 YNFKEQ. The DNA of the CDR3 is TGTGCCAGCAGCCAAGTGGCAGGGCCCTACGAGCAGTACTTC. It encodes CASSQVAGPYEQYF.